The present entry profiles one TCR beta chain with its context. Antigen: not known. Profiling relied on immunoSEQ multiplex PCR, and the TCRdb table lists in-frame clones only, not all of them. Seen here are about 320,000 clones, 85% to 95% observed once, and the top ten hold 5.7%. Germline V gene data show CDR1 as LNHDA and CDR2 as SQIVND (reference sequence). J was trimmed by 6 bases and V by 10 bases; bases with no gene match: 15. The CDR3 extends over 14 amino acids. This entry belongs to a study of brain T cells in children with intractable seizures. As to time point: blood from clinic visit 5 months post-surgery; TSC patient then seizure free. Surgery cases with the highest brain T cell transcript signatures were chosen for sequencing. Pre-surgery treatment included at least one anti-epileptic drug. The study's findings and limits: HCMV serostatus was not known, and viral specificity came from CDR3 similarity only. Pre- and post-surgery blood differed in depth, so pre-surgery absences may be undersampling.

Sequences were derived from peripheral blood, sampled less than 6 months after surgery. This receptor was identified in a boy less than two years old with tuberous sclerosis and intractable seizures. The rearrangement joins TRBV19 to TRBJ2-7; 7 positions match TRBD2. CDR3 DNA: TGTGCCACCTCGCTAGCGGAGCTACCCTCCGAGCAGTACTTC. Its translation is CATSLAELPSEQYF.